The 10 T cell receptor beta chains in this list originate from one sample, sequenced in a study of blood T cell repertoires in COVID-19 (dated by TCRdb to the early 2020s). The protocol used for the library was the immunoSEQ multiplex PCR assay. TCRdb provides this immuneACCESS table in a form limited to in-frame rearrangements. Some clones are lacking; in checked studies, under half of them reflect an unresolved V gene, and why the rest are absent is not known. The sample table records 60,000 to 90,000 clones; approximately 90% of these occur just once. The ten largest clones represent less than 0.85% of the sample. Sequencing used peripheral blood. All receptors derive from a woman over 75 with acute or convalescent COVID-19.

This sequence joins TRBV5-1 and TRBJ2-7, with D possibly TRBD1 on 6 matching bases. The CDR3 runs to 15 residues. Trimming removed 4 bases at V and 3 bases at J, with 17 bases between. CDR1 SGHRS and CDR2 YFSETQ come from the germline V gene. The CDR3 DNA reads TGCGCCAGCAGCGGTACAGGGTATGTGGGCTACGAGCAGTACTTC. Translated: CASSGTGYVGYEQYF.

The chain combines TRBV6-6 with TRBJ1-2; tentative D call: TRBD1 (5 bases). V was cut by 1 base and J by 5 bases, with 11 bases left in between. The CDR3 runs to 14 residues. From germline, CDR1 is MNHNY and CDR2 SVGAGI (reference sequence). The CDR3 loop is CASSYYDRKYGYTF. The DNA for the CDR3 is TGTGCCAGCAGTTACTATGACAGAAAGTATGGCTACACCTTC.

The chain uses TRBV27 and TRBJ2-1, with D tentatively TRBD2 (6 bases). There are 14 residues in the CDR3. The V gene lost 3 bases and the J gene lost 0 bases, with 6 bases spanning the gap. The germline V gene has CDR1 MNHEY and CDR2 SMNVEV (reference sequence). Here the CDR3 DNA reads TGTGCCAGCAGTTTGACTAGCTCCTACAATGAGCAGTTCTTC. Translating gives CASSLTSSYNEQFF.

V usage is TRBV19 and J usage is TRBJ1-5; D might be TRBD1 (5 bases). The germline gives CDR1 LNHDA, CDR2 SQIVND (reference sequence). V lost 3 bases, J lost 2 bases, and 14 bases lay in between. The CDR3 totals 16 residues. Here the CDR3 DNA reads TGTGCCAGTAGTATTTTGGGTGCGGGGGGCAATCAGCCCCAGCATTTT. Amino acids: CASSILGAGGNQPQHF.

This chain connects TRBV5-1 to TRBJ2-5, with 11 bases fitting TRBD2. After removal of 0 bases from V and 7 bases from J, the junction contained 8 bases not matched to a gene. Germline V gene sequence: CDR1 SGHRS, CDR2 YFSETQ. This CDR3 is built from 16 residues. The CDR3 nucleotides are TGCGCCAGCAGCTTGGGGCTAGCGGGAGGTATGGCGACCCAGTACTTC. Amino acid sequence: CASSLGLAGGMATQYF.

The chain uses TRBV27 and TRBJ2-5; 9 positions agree with TRBD1. The V and J ends lost 10 bases and 2 bases, in that order; junction bases with no gene match: 8. Germline V gene data show CDR1 as MNHEY and CDR2 as SMNVEV (reference sequence). The CDR3 has 14 amino acids. CDR3 residues: CATAGGTGQETQYF. CDR3 nucleotides: TGTGCCACCGCCGGGGGGACAGGGCAAGAGACCCAGTACTTC.

The chain uses TRBV4-2 and TRBJ1-5; D might be TRBD1 (5 bases). The CDR3 has 16 amino acids. V lost 0 bases to trimming and J lost 5 bases, with 14 bases between them. Germline values: CDR1 LGHNA, CDR2 YNFKEQ. The CDR3 DNA reads as TGTGCCAGCAGCCAAGATCGGGGGGGTTATGATCAGCCCCAGCATTTT. Its protein product is CASSQDRGGYDQPQHF.

The chain joins TRBV5-8 to TRBJ2-3; 8 bases map to TRBD1. The CDR3 length is 14 residues. The germline V gene has CDR1 SGHTS and CDR2 YDEGEE. The V and J ends lost 4 bases and 3 bases, in that order; junction bases with no gene match: 4. The DNA for the CDR3 is TGTGCCAGCAGCCGTACAGGGGGAACAGATACGCAGTATTTT. Protein: CASSRTGGTDTQYF.

The chain employs TRBV19 and TRBJ2-2; 9 bases line up with TRBD1. Germline CDR1 and CDR2: LNHDA and SQIVND (reference sequence). V shed 4 bases, J shed 5 bases, and the junction held 11 bases outside the gene matches. The CDR3 has 17 amino acids. DNA of the CDR3: TGTGCCAGTAGTACATCCGGGACAGGGTTTTCGACCGGGGAGCTGTTTTTT. Protein: CASSTSGTGFSTGELFF. The entire variable domain, with the rest obtained from reference TRBV19 and TRBJ2-2, is as follows: DGGITQSPKYLFRKEGQNVTLSCEQNLNHDAMYWYRQDPGQGLRLIYYSQIVNDFQKGDIAEGYSVSREKKESFPLTVTSAQKNPTAFYLCASSTSGTGFSTGELFFGEGSRLTVL.

The chain has TRBV7-3 and TRBJ2-1; a weak D match, TRBD2 (7 bases). Between the trimmed V and J ends, which lost 5 bases and 2 bases, there was a span of 13 bases. The CDR3 spans 15 residues. CDR1 and CDR2 from the germline V gene are SGHTA and FQGTGA. The CDR3 region has the DNA TGTGCCAGCAGCCGATTAGGGGGGGCCTACAATGAGCAGTTCTTC. It yields the protein CASSRLGGAYNEQFF.